This TCR beta chain was recovered during a study of shared clonotypes between healthy human individuals. Findings and limits, study-wide: Among non-shared clonotypes, generation probabilities were lower than among those shared by all four donors.

V gave up 1 base and J gave up 2 bases, with 6 bases separating them. Germline assignment: CDR1 MGHDK and CDR2 SYGVNS. CDR3 length: 13 residues. Several immunoSEQ 96-well plates shared each subset's DNA, each plate a replicate. Sorted-subset replicate PCRs used about 190 ng of genomic DNA. This amount corresponded to approximately 30,000 T cell genomes. Method: immunoSEQ multiplex PCR; TCRdb's copy keeps in-frame clones and lacks some. The sample shows 2 million to 2.5 million clones, approximately 95% of them seen only once. This clone is a singleton in its sample. As yet, its antigen is unknown. The sequenced sample was naive CD4+ T cells sorted from blood. Sample subset: CD45RA+ positively selected. The chain uses TRBV25-1 and TRBJ2-7; D gene ambiguous. This clonotype was sampled from a man aged 18 to 30 in good health. The CDR3 region is CASSESVTYEQYF. CDR3 nucleotides: TGTGCCAGCAGTGAATCGGTAACCTACGAGCAGTACTTC.